Detailed here is one T cell receptor (beta chain). These data are taken from a study of T cells after yellow fever vaccination. Via MiXCR, TCRdb re-called the 5' RACE reads, giving one row per CDR3 protein. The sample holds hundreds of thousands of distinct CDR3 sequences; around an eighth are singletons and the top ten take more than 13%. This TCR came from a man between 25 and 39 years old who received the YFV17D yellow fever vaccine. The sample consisted of PBMCs, taken on the day of the yellow fever booster vaccination.

In DNA form, the CDR3 reads TGTGCCAGCAGCTACCGGCCGGGGAGGGCTTACAATGAGCAGTTCTTC. Protein product: CASSYRPGRAYNEQFF. V usage is TRBV7-3 and J usage is TRBJ2-1; TRBD2 agrees at 7 bases. The CDR3 consists of 16 residues. The trim removed 4 bases at V and 4 bases at J, leaving 10 bases unmatched. Germline CDR1 reads SGHTA; CDR2 reads FQGTGA. The complete variable domain, with remaining parts taken from reference TRBV7-3 and TRBJ2-1, reads GAGVSQTPSNKVTEKGKYVELRCDPISGHTALYWYRQSLGQGPEFLIYFQGTGAADDSGLPNDRFFAVRPEGSVSTLKIQRTERGDSAVYLCASSYRPGRAYNEQFFGPGTRLTVL.